The 6 T cell receptor beta chains in this list originate from one sample, sequenced in a study of T cells in Graves' hyperthyroidism and ophthalmopathy. RNA transcripts gave rise to amplified TCR beta CDR3 regions. Using the HTBI primer set, a first-round RT-PCR was run on the TCR CDR3. Via MiXCR, TCRdb re-called the multiplex PCR reads, giving one row per CDR3 protein. The sample shows roughly 170,000 distinct CDR3 sequences, about 9.4% of them seen only once. The specimen was blood. The receptors were gathered from a woman aged 18 to 35 with Graves' hyperthyroidism that later progressed to Graves' ophthalmopathy.

This clonotype was observed many times. The V and J genes are TRBV29-1 and TRBJ1-1; D might be TRBD1 (6 bases). Between the trimmed V and J ends, which lost 7 bases and 4 bases, there was a span of 16 bases. Germline V CDR1 and CDR2: SQVTM, ANQGSEA. The CDR3 is made up of 13 amino acids. The CDR3 DNA reads as TGCAGCGGAAGGCGACAGGAAGCCACTGAAGCTTTCTTT. Translated, it gives CSGRRQEATEAFF.

This clonotype was found many times. The rearrangement uses TRBV27 and TRBJ2-1; TRBD2 aligns across 16 bases. Germline CDR1 and CDR2: MNHEY and SMNVEV (reference sequence). The CDR3 spans 15 residues. V was clipped by 7 bases and J by 12 bases; unmatched bases: 9. The CDR3 region is CASKKGLAGGPRQFF. CDR3 DNA sequence: TGTGCCAGCAAAAAGGGACTAGCGGGAGGGCCGCGGCAGTTCTTC.

This clonotype was seen repeatedly, ten times or more. The V and J genes are TRBV20-1 and TRBJ2-1; D is unclear. Germline V gene sequence: CDR1 DFQATT, CDR2 SNEGSKA (reference sequence). V dropped 3 bases and J dropped 1 base, with 13 bases sitting between them. The CDR3 spans 15 residues. CDR3 bases: TGCAGTGCTAGGCCTCCCTTGGGATCCTACAATGAGCAGTTCTTC. The encoded protein is CSARPPLGSYNEQFF.

This chain connects TRBV20-1 to TRBJ2-2; 10 nucleotides match TRBD2. CDR1 is DFQATT, CDR2 SNEGSKA, per germline (reference sequence). This CDR3 is 14 amino acids long. With V trimmed by 5 bases and J by 1 base, 1 base remained unmatched. The CDR3 nucleotides read TGCAGTGCTTTAGCGGGGGGGAACACCGGGGAGCTGTTTTTT. Its translation is CSALAGGNTGELFF.

This clonotype was counted only a few times. The V and J genes are TRBV28 and TRBJ2-7; TRBD1 matches 8 bases. CDR1 is MDHEN, CDR2 SYDVKM, per germline. This CDR3 contains 15 residues. V dropped 3 bases and J dropped 1; count of bases not matched to a gene: 5. The CDR3 sequence: CASSFDRDRSYEQYF. In DNA, the CDR3 is TGTGCCAGCAGTTTTGACCGGGACAGGTCCTACGAGCAGTACTTC.

This clonotype was counted between two and nine times. Germline and junction disagree at one end, which may indicate a read error. The genes are TRBV9 and TRBJ2-1; D might be TRBD1 (6 bases). Germline-derived CDR1 and CDR2 are SGDLS and YYNGEE. The CDR3 consists of 14 residues. CDR3 DNA: TGTGCCAGCAGCGTAGGAACAGGGAGCAATGGGCAGTTCTTC. Translation gives CASSVGTGSNGQFF. Together with reference TRBV9 and TRBJ2-1, the CDR3 gives the full variable domain: DSGVTQTPKHLITATGQRVTLRCSPRSGDLSVYWYQQSLDQGLQFLIQYYNGEERAKGNILERFSAQQFPDLHSELNLSSLELGDSALYFCASSVGTGSNGQFFGPGTRLTVL.